The 27 T cell receptor beta chains below come from one sample, sequenced in a study of blood T cell repertoires in COVID-19. Only in-frame clones appear in the TCRdb table, and some are missing; sequencing was by immunoSEQ multiplex PCR. This table has about 350,000 clones, about 87% appearing once. Material: peripheral blood. These receptors came from a woman in her 50s with COVID-19, enrolled during active disease.

The rearrangement links TRBV5-6 to TRBJ2-1, with 7 positions matching TRBD2. Per the germline V gene, CDR1 is SGHDT and CDR2 is YYEEEE. The CDR3 sequence is 16 residues long. The ends lost 2 bases at V and 3 bases at J; junction bases unmatched: 8. The CDR3 region has the DNA TGTGCCAGCAGCTTCGGGCTAGCGGACAACTACAATGAGCAGTTCTTC. It codes for CASSFGLADNYNEQFF.

The chain couples TRBV2 to TRBJ2-7, with TRBD1 matching over 7 bases. The CDR3 loop spans 14 amino acids. Looked up from germline, CDR1 is SNHLY and CDR2 is FYNNEI. The trim removed 6 bases at V and 6 bases at J, leaving 11 bases unmatched. CDR3 sequence (DNA): TGTGCCAGCAGACACAGGGGAGTCTACGGCGAGCAGTACTTC. Translating gives CASRHRGVYGEQYF.

This clone appeared once. The chain employs TRBV10-3 and TRBJ2-2; 9 positions agree with TRBD1. The CDR3 has 14 residues. Looked up from germline, CDR1 is ENHRY and CDR2 is SYGVKD. V lost 10 bases, J lost 2 bases, and 5 bases stayed unmatched. CDR3 bases: TGTGCCACCCGGGACAGGGCAAACACCGGGGAGCTGTTTTTT. Its translation is CATRDRANTGELFF.

The chain carries TRBV28 and TRBJ1-4; D is perhaps TRBD1 (6 bases). CDR3 size: 15 residues. Germline loops: CDR1 MDHEN, CDR2 SYDVKM. Trimming pared 7 bases from V and 8 bases from J, leaving 20 bases between. In nucleotides, the CDR3 is TGTGCCAGCACGACCGGGGGGCGTTTGGGGGAAAAACTGTTTTTT. Translating gives CASTTGGRLGEKLFF.

The gene calls are TRBV27 and TRBJ2-1, with 12 positions matching TRBD2. The V gene's germline CDR1 is MNHEY and CDR2 SMNVEV (reference sequence). The CDR3 is 17 residues long. The V gene end was trimmed by 5 bases and the J gene end by 7 bases; junction bases not matched to a gene: 12. The CDR3 spells CASSRRTSGIVRNEQFF. The CDR3 region has the DNA TGTGCCAGCAGTCGGCGGACTAGCGGGATAGTACGGAATGAGCAGTTCTTC.

Remarks on this clone: Germline and junction disagree at one end, which may indicate a read error. J is TRBJ1-5 and V is TRBV16, with a weak D call TRBD1 (6 bases). The CDR3 has 15 amino acids. Germline V lookup: CDR1 KGHSY, CDR2 FQNENV. The CDR3 reads CAGSPRGGVNQPQHF. The CDR3 DNA follows: TGTGCCGGCAGCCCGAGGGGGGGCGTTAATCAGCCCCAGCATTTT.

The V gene is TRBV4-1, the J gene TRBJ2-7, with D possibly matching TRBD1 (6 bases). Germline assignment: CDR1 MGHRA and CDR2 YSYEKL. V dropped 1 base and J dropped 4 bases, with 8 bases sitting between them. CDR3 length: 13 residues. The CDR3 DNA sequence: TGCGCCAGCAGCCAAGCAAGGGGGTACGAGCAGTACTTC. It specifies CASSQARGYEQYF.

This chain uses TRBV7-2 with TRBJ2-2; 9 bases line up with TRBD2. The CDR3 has 16 residues. V lost 1 base and J lost 7; bases outside the gene matches: 7. Germline CDR1 is SGHTA and CDR2 is FQGNSA. The CDR3 DNA is TGTGCCAGCAGCTTAGGGCAGACTAGCGGTATCGGGGAGCTGTTTTTT. Residues: CASSLGQTSGIGELFF.

The CDR3 spells CSVEVGGSSYNEQFF. CDR3 sequence (DNA): TGCAGCGTTGAAGTAGGGGGAAGCTCCTACAATGAGCAGTTCTTC. The genes are TRBV29-1 and TRBJ2-1; a possible D gene is TRBD1 (6 bases). The CDR3 loop spans 15 amino acids. The germline V gene has CDR1 SQVTM and CDR2 ANQGSEA. V lost 1 base to trimming and J lost 0 bases, with 10 bases between them.

The gene calls are TRBV12-3 or TRBV12-4 and TRBJ2-1, with TRBD1 matching over 7 bases. The CDR3 totals 13 residues. The ends lost 5 bases at V and 7 bases at J; junction bases unmatched: 5. For the CDR3, the DNA is TGTGCCAGCAGTAACAGGGGTCGGAATGAGCAGTTCTTC. Translation gives CASSNRGRNEQFF.

The chain carries TRBV24-1 and TRBJ1-2; 7 bases fit TRBD1. Trimming took 7 bases from V and 0 from J; bases not matched to a gene: 7. The germline CDR1 and CDR2 sequences are KGHDR and SFDVKD. The CDR3 is 15 amino acids. CDR3 residues: CATRGSGTANYGYTF. The CDR3 DNA reads TGTGCCACCAGAGGAAGTGGGACAGCTAACTATGGCTACACCTTC.

This chain joins TRBV7-9 and TRBJ2-3; a possible D gene is TRBD2 (6 bases). V was cut by 0 bases and J by 3 bases, with 13 bases left in between. The CDR3 is made up of 16 amino acids. Germline V gives CDR1 SEHNR, CDR2 FQNEAQ (reference sequence). The CDR3, as DNA: TGTGCCAGCAGCTTAGCGCGTGCTAGCGCGACAGATACGCAGTATTTT. This gives the protein CASSLARASATDTQYF.

Only one count was recorded for this clone. The rearrangement uses TRBV5-1 and TRBJ2-1; TRBD1 is a possible D gene (6 bases). This CDR3 has 16 amino acids. The V end was cut by 4 bases, the J end by 4 bases, with 18 bases between. Germline V gene sequence: CDR1 SGHRS, CDR2 YFSETQ. The CDR3 sequence is CASSVELQGKYNEQFF. The CDR3 DNA reads as TGCGCCAGCAGCGTGGAACTACAGGGAAAATACAATGAGCAGTTCTTC.

V usage is TRBV7-9 and J usage is TRBJ2-7, with 10 nucleotides matching TRBD1. V gave up 5 bases and J gave up 3 bases; unmatched junction bases: 10. Germline assignment: CDR1 SEHNR and CDR2 FQNEAQ (reference sequence). The length of the CDR3 is 16 residues. As DNA, the CDR3 is TGTGCCAGCAGCGTCGACCGGGACAGGGGAAACTACGAGCAGTACTTC. It is translated as CASSVDRDRGNYEQYF.

The J gene is TRBJ1-6, the V gene TRBV19; TRBD1 agrees at 7 bases. This CDR3 contains 16 residues. Germline values: CDR1 LNHDA, CDR2 SQIVND (reference sequence). With 5 bases clipped from V and 2 bases from J, the junction kept 6 bases outside the gene matches. The CDR3 DNA sequence: TGTGCCAGTAGTCCAAAGACAGGGACCTATAATTCACCCCTCCACTTT. Amino acid sequence: CASSPKTGTYNSPLHF.

The chain links TRBV2 to TRBJ1-2, with no clear D. V was cut by 4 bases and J by 4 bases, with 7 bases left in between. CDR3 length: 12 amino acids. The germline gives CDR1 SNHLY, CDR2 FYNNEI. For the CDR3, the DNA is TGTGCCAGCAGTGGAGAGGGCTATGGCTACACCTTC. Amino acids: CASSGEGYGYTF.

V is TRBV21-1 and J is TRBJ2-7; the tabulated D call, TRBD1, remains unverified against the DNA. TRBV21-1 is a recognized pseudogene. The length of the CDR3 is 19 residues. CDR3 in amino acids: CASSKRGPLDRDSSYEQYF. DNA of the CDR3: TGTGCCAGCAGCAAAAGGGGGCCCTTAGACAGGGATAGCTCCTACGAGCAGTACTTC.

The chain employs TRBV19 and TRBJ2-1, with 9 bases that match TRBD2. Germline V gene data show CDR1 as LNHDA and CDR2 as SQIVND (reference sequence). This CDR3 region has 15 residues. V trimming: 5 bases; J trimming: 7 bases; junction bases outside the gene matches: 9. CDR3 region: CASSLLAGAGNEQFF. CDR3 bases: TGTGCCAGTAGTTTGTTAGCGGGAGCAGGAAATGAGCAGTTCTTC.

This chain uses TRBV2 with TRBJ2-5; tentatively, D is TRBD2 (5 bases). The CDR3 runs to 12 residues. Germline V gene sequence: CDR1 SNHLY, CDR2 FYNNEI. Between the trimmed V and J ends, which lost 7 bases and 1 base, there was a span of 7 bases. The CDR3, as DNA: TGTGCCAGCAAGCGGCCCCAAGAGACCCAGTACTTC. It translates to CASKRPQETQYF. Combining the CDR3 with reference TRBV2 and TRBJ2-5 gives the whole variable domain EPEVTQTPSHQVTQMGQEVILRCVPISNHLYFYWYRQILGQKVEFLVSFYNNEISEKSEIFDDQFSVERPDGSNFTLKIRSTKLEDSAMYFCASKRPQETQYFGPGTRLLVL.

V is TRBV9 and J is TRBJ2-3, with D possibly being TRBD2 (6 bases). Germline CDR1 SGDLS, CDR2 YYNGEE. This CDR3 contains 17 residues. The germline V and J ends were trimmed by 4 bases and 1 base, with 19 bases remaining between them. In nucleotides, the CDR3 is TGTGCCAGCAGCCCGGATTGGAGGGGCCGGGGCACAGATACGCAGTATTTT. Translation: CASSPDWRGRGTDTQYF.

The rearrangement links TRBV24-1 to TRBJ1-5, with 7 nucleotides matching TRBD1. Germline V gene lookup returns CDR1 KGHDR and CDR2 SFDVKD. The V gene end was trimmed by 7 bases and the J gene end by 2 bases; junction bases not matched to a gene: 7. The CDR3 is made up of 15 amino acids. The DNA of the CDR3 is TGTGCCACCAGGGCGGGACAGCTGGGCAATCAGCCCCAGCATTTT. Protein: CATRAGQLGNQPQHF.

This sequence joins TRBV18 and TRBJ1-1, with 8 bases matching TRBD1. The germline CDR1 and CDR2 sequences are KGHSH and LQKENI. With V trimmed by 7 bases and J by 4 bases, 14 bases remained unmatched. This CDR3 has 16 residues. This chain's CDR3 is CASWPDRVIATTEAFF. The CDR3 coding sequence is TGTGCCAGCTGGCCGGACAGGGTTATTGCAACCACTGAAGCTTTCTTT. Using reference TRBV18 and TRBJ1-1 for the parts outside the CDR3, the full variable domain is NAGVMQNPRHLVRRRGQEARLRCSPMKGHSHVYWYRQLPEEGLKFMVYLQKENIIDESGMPKERFSAEFPKEGPSILRIQQVVRGDSAAYFCASWPDRVIATTEAFFGQGTRLTVV.

The rearrangement joins TRBV7-9 to TRBJ2-7, with 13 bases fitting TRBD2. The CDR3 spans 15 residues. Germline CDR1 and CDR2: SEHNR and FQNEAQ (reference sequence). Trimming at V came to 10 bases and at J to 5 bases, leaving 11 bases not matched to a gene. The CDR3 DNA sequence: TGTGCCATCGCGACCACTAGCGGGAGGGCCCACGAGCAGTACTTC. Residues: CAIATTSGRAHEQYF.

This clone showed up just once. The chain links TRBV19 to TRBJ2-4, with TRBD2 matching 10 bases. The CDR3 runs 17 residues. The J segment lost 2 bases and the V segment lost 3 bases, leaving 7 bases of the junction unmatched. Per germline, CDR1 LNHDA and CDR2 SQIVND (reference sequence). CDR3 sequence: CASSIPSGRRPKNIQYF. The CDR3 region has the DNA TGTGCCAGTAGTATCCCTAGCGGGAGAAGACCCAAAAACATTCAGTACTTC.

This chain connects TRBV18 to TRBJ2-7; D is possibly TRBD1 (5 bases). The ends were cut back, 4 bases at V and 4 bases at J, with 17 bases in the middle. Germline V gene sequence: CDR1 KGHSH, CDR2 LQKENI. CDR3 length: 15 residues. The CDR3 reads CASSLTLGEQYEQYF. CDR3 bases: TGTGCCAGCTCACTGACCCTAGGGGAACAATACGAGCAGTACTTC.

This chain connects TRBV5-1 to TRBJ1-5, with 7 bases that match TRBD1. The CDR3 consists of 14 residues. The germline V gene has CDR1 SGHRS and CDR2 YFSETQ. J lost 6 bases, V lost 0 bases, and 3 bases had no gene match. CDR3 protein: CASSLEGASQPQHF. The CDR3 DNA sequence: TGCGCCAGCAGCTTGGAGGGGGCCAGTCAGCCCCAGCATTTT.

The V and J genes are TRBV7-2 and TRBJ2-5; D may be TRBD2 (5 bases). Germline values: CDR1 SGHTA, CDR2 FQGNSA. CDR3 size: 14 residues. The V gene lost 1 base and the J gene lost 5 bases, with 11 bases spanning the gap. The CDR3 spells CASSLGGALETQYF. CDR3 bases: TGTGCCAGCAGCTTAGGGGGAGCTTTGGAGACCCAGTACTTC.